This is a list of T cell receptor beta chains from one sample in a study of cytomegalovirus exposure and HLA in healthy donors. Libraries were prepared by immunoSEQ multiplex PCR; TCRdb keeps only in-frame clonotypes and omits some of them. The sample contains some 120,000 clones, about 16% of which appear only once. The sample was PBMCs. These receptors were collected from a woman aged 18-35 years in good health and CMV-seronegative. Each CDR3 is given with its conserved first and last residue. Each record gives: J gene, D gene, clone size, V gene, CDR3 protein, CDR3 DNA. A D gene is named only where the DNA matches it firmly. Rows may omit the clone size; those that give it use once, few, many or a size class.

TRBJ2-7,-,-,TRBV5-4,CASSTERSEQYF,TGTGCCAGCAGCACCGAGAGGAGCGAGCAGTACTTC
TRBJ2-1,-,-,TRBV29-1,CSVLGAPSTPNEQFF,TGCAGCGTCCTAGGCGCTCCCTCAACCCCCAATGAGCAGTTCTTC
TRBJ1-1,-,few,TRBV7-9,CASSLTGAEAFF,TGTGCCAGCAGCTTAACCGGGGCTGAAGCTTTCTTT
TRBJ2-7,TRBD2,-,TRBV28,CASSGGGWEQYF,TGTGCCAGCAGCGGGGGGGGCTGGGAGCAGTACTTC
TRBJ2-5,-,-,TRBV19,CASQSGGGGPETQYF,TGTGCCAGTCAATCCGGAGGAGGGGGCCCAGAGACCCAGTACTTC
TRBJ1-1,-,-,TRBV27,CASSLGGNTEAFF,TGTGCCAGCAGTTTGGGGGGAAACACTGAAGCTTTCTTT
TRBJ2-4,TRBD1,few,TRBV5-1,CASSWTGGQDIQYF,TGCGCCAGCAGCTGGACAGGGGGCCAGGACATTCAGTACTTC
TRBJ1-2,-,-,TRBV29-1,CSVEVYTTNYGYTF,TGCAGCGTTGAAGTGTACACTACTAACTATGGCTACACCTTC
TRBJ2-1,TRBD2,few,TRBV4-2,CASSQDGASGRTTSYNEQFF,TGTGCCAGCAGCCAAGACGGCGCTAGCGGGAGGACCACCTCCTACAATGAGCAGTTCTTC
TRBJ1-5,-,-,TRBV30,CAWNAKPGNQPQHF,TGTGCCTGGAATGCGAAACCCGGCAATCAGCCCCAGCATTTT
TRBJ2-7,-,few,TRBV7-2,CASSSSSYEQYF,TGTGCCAGCAGCTCTAGCTCCTACGAGCAGTACTTC
TRBJ1-1,TRBD1,few,TRBV27,CASSRTGGFTEAFF,TGTGCCAGCAGCCGGACAGGGGGCTTCACTGAAGCTTTCTTT
TRBJ2-7,TRBD2,few,TRBV5-1,CASSSLAGPSYEQYF,TGCGCCAGCAGCTCACTAGCGGGTCCTTCCTACGAGCAGTACTTC